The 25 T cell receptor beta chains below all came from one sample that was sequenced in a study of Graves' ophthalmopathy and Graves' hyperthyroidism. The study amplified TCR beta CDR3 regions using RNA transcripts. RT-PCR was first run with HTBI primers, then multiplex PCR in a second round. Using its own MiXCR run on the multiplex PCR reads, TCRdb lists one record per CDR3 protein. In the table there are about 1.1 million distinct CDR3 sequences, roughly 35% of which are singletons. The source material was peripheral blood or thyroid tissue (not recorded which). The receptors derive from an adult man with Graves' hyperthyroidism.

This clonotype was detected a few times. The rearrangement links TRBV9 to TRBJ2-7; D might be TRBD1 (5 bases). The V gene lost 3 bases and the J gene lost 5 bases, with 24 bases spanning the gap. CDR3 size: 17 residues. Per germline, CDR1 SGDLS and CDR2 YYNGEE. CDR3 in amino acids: CASSAPFGKAGYHEQYF. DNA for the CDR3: TGTGCCAGCAGCGCGCCCTTCGGAAAAGCAGGGTACCACGAGCAGTACTTC.

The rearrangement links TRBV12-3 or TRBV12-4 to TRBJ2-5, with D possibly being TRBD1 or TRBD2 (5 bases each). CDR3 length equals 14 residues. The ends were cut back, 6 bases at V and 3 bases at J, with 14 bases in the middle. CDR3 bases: TGTGCCAGCAGAATAGAGGGGATAGAAGAGACCCAGTACTTC. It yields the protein CASRIEGIEETQYF.

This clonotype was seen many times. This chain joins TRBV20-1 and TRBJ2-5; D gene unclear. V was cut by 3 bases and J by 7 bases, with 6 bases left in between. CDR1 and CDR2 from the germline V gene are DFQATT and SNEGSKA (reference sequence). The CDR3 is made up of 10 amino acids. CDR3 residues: CSASPGTQYF. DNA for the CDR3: TGCAGTGCTAGTCCTGGGACCCAGTACTTC.

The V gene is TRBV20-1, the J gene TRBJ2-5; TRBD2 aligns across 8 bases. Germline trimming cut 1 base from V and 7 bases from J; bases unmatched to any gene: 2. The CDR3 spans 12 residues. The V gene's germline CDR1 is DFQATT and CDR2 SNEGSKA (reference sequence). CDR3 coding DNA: TGCAGTGCTAGAGTGGCGGGAGGGACCCAGTACTTC. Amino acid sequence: CSARVAGGTQYF.

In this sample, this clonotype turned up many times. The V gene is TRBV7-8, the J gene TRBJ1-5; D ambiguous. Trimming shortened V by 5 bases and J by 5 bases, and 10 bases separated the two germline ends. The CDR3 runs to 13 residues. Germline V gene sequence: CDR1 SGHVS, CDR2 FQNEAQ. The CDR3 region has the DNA TGTGCCAGCAGCGTTTTTGCGGATCAGCCCCAGCATTTT. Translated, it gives CASSVFADQPQHF.

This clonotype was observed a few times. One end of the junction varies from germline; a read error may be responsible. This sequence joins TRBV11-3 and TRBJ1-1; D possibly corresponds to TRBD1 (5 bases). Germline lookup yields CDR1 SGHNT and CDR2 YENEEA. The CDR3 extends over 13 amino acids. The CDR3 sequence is CVSSNTGNTEAFF. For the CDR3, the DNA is TGTGTCAGCAGCAACACAGGGAACACTGAAGCTTTCTTT.

The DNA for the CDR3 is TGTGCCAGCAGATTGGGACAGCAAGCCTACGAGCAGTACTTC. Protein product: CASRLGQQAYEQYF. The chain recombines TRBV11-2 with TRBJ2-7; TRBD1 matches 7 bases. The V gene end was trimmed by 6 bases and the J gene end by 2 bases; junction bases not matched to a gene: 7. The germline CDR1 and CDR2 sequences are SGHAT and FQNNGV. This CDR3 has 14 residues.

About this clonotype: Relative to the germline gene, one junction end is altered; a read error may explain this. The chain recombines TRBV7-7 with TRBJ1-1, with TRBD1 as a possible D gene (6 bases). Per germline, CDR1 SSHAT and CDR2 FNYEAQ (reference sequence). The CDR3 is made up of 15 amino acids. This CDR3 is CASSQGAGENTEAFF. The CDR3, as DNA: TGTGCTAGCAGCCAAGGGGCAGGGGAGAACACTGAAGCTTTCTTT.

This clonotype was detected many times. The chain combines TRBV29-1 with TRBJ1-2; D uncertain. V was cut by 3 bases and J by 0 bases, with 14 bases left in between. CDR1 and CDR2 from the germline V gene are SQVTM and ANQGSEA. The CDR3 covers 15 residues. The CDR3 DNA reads TGCAGCGTTGATGAGTCGTTCCGAGCTAACTATGGCTACACCTTC. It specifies CSVDESFRANYGYTF.

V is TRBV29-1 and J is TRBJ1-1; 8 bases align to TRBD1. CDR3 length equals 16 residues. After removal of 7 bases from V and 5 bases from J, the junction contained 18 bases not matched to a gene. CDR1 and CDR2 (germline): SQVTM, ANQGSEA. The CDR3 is CSGWGSGQGSTTEAFF. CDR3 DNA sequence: TGCAGCGGGTGGGGATCTGGACAGGGATCGACAACTGAAGCTTTCTTT.

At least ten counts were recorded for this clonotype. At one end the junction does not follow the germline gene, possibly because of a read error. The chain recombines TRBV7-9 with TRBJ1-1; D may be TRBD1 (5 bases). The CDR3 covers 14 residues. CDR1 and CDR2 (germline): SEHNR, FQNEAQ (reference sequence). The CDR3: CASTLTQGNTEAFF. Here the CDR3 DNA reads TGTGCCAGCACCTTAACTCAGGGTAACACTGAAGCTTTCTTT.

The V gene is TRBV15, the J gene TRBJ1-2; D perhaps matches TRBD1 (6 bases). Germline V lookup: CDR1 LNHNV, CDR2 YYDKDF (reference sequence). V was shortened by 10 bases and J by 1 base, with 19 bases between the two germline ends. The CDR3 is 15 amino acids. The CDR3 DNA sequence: TGTGCCAGCAGTCCAGGGGAAATACTTAACTATGGCTACACCTTC. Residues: CASSPGEILNYGYTF. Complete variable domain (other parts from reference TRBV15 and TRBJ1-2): DAMVIQNPRYQVTQFGKPVTLSCSQTLNHNVMYWYQQKSSQAPKLLFHYYDKDFNNEADTPDNFQSRRPNTSFCFLDIRSPGLGDTAMYLCASSPGEILNYGYTFGSGTRLTVV.

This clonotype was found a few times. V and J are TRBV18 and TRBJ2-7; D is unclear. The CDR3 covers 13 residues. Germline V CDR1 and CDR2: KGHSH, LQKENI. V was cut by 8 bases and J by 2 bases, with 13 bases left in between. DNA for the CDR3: TGTGCCAGCAGAGACGTGTTTACCTACGAGCAGTACTTC. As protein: CASRDVFTYEQYF.

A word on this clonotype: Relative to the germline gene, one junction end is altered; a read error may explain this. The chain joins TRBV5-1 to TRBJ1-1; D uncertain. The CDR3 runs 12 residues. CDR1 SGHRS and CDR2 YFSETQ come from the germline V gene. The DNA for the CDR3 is TGTGCCAGCAGCCCCATATTTTCTGAAGCTTTCTTT. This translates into CASSPIFSEAFF.

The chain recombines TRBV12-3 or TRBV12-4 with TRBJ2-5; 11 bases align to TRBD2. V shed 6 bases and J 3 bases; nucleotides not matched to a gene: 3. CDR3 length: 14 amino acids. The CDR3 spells CASSTTSGKETQYF. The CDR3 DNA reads TGTGCCAGCAGCACGACTAGCGGGAAAGAGACCCAGTACTTC.

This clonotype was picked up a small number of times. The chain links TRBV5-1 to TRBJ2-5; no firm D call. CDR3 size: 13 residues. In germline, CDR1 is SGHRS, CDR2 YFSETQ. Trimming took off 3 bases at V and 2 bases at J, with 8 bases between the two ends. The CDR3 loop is CASSSLSQETQYF. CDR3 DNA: TGCGCCAGCAGCTCACTATCGCAAGAGACCCAGTACTTC. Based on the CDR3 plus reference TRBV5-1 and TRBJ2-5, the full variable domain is KAGVTQTPRYLIKTRGQQVTLSCSPISGHRSVSWYQQTPGQGLQFLFEYFSETQRNKGNFPGRFSGRQFSNSRSEMNVSTLELGDSALYLCASSSLSQETQYFGPGTRLLVL.

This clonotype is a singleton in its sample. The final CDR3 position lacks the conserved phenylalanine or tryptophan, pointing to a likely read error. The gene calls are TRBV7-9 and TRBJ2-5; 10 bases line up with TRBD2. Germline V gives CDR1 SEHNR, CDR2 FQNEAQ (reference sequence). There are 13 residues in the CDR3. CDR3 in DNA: TGTGCCAGCAGCCTAGCGGGAGTTGAGACCCAGTACTTA. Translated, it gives CASSLAGVETQYL.

This chain's CDR3 is CSAEPWADRFQETQYF. In nucleotides, the CDR3 is TGCAGCGCTGAGCCGTGGGCAGACAGATTCCAAGAGACCCAGTACTTC. The chain links TRBV29-1 to TRBJ2-5; tentatively, D is TRBD1 (5 bases). Germline assignment: CDR1 SQVTM and CDR2 ANQGSEA. The CDR3 is made up of 16 amino acids. Trimming cost V 7 bases and J 1 base, with 22 bases left between them.

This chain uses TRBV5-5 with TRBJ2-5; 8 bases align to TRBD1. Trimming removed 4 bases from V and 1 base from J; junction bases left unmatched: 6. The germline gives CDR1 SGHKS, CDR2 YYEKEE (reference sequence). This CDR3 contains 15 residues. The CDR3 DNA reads TGTGCCAGCAGCCCCGGGGACAGGCTCCAAGAGACCCAGTACTTC. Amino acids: CASSPGDRLQETQYF.

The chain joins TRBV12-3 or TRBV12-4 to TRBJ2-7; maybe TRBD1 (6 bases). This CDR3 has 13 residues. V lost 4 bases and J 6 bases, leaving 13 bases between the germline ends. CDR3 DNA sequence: TGTGCCAGCAGTTGGGACACCGCGGGCGAGCAGTACTTC. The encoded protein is CASSWDTAGEQYF.

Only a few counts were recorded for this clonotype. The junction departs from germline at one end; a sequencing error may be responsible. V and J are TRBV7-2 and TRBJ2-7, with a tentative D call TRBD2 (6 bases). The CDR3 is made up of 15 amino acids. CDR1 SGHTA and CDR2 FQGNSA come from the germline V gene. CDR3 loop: CVSSLHGTDSYEQYF. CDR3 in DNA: TGTGTCAGCAGCTTACATGGGACTGACTCCTACGAGCAGTACTTC.

The CDR3 nucleotides are TGTGCCAGCAGCCCGATAGGTTCTAATTCACCCCTCCACTTT. Translated: CASSPIGSNSPLHF. This chain links TRBV3-1 with TRBJ1-6; D gene uncertain. Germline V lookup: CDR1 LGHDT, CDR2 YNNKEL (reference sequence). Trimming took off 4 bases at V and 6 bases at J, with 10 bases between the two ends. This CDR3 has 14 amino acids.

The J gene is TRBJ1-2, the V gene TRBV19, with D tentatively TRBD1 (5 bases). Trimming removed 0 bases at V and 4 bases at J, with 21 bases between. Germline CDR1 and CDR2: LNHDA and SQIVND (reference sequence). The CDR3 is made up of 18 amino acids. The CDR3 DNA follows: TGTGCCAGTAGTATAGAATCCCTCAGCAGTTGGACACTCTATGGCTACACCTTC. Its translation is CASSIESLSSWTLYGYTF.

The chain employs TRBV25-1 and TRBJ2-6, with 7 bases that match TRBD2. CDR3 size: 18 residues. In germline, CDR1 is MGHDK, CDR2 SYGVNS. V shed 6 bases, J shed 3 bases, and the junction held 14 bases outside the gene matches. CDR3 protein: CASSFYPRGEGGANVLTF. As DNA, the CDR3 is TGTGCCAGCAGCTTCTATCCCAGAGGGGAGGGTGGGGCCAACGTCCTGACTTTC.

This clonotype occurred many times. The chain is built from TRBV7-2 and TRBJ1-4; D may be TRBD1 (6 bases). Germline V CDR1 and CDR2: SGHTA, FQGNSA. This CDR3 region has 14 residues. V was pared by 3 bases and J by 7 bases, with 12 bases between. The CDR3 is CASSFNGGGEKLFF. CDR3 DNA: TGTGCCAGCAGCTTCAATGGGGGCGGTGAAAAACTGTTTTTT.